This TCR beta chain was documented in a study of OX40 agonist ivuxolimab in advanced cancers. Study-wide findings and caveats: The 0.1-3.0 mg/kg partial responders had among the lowest clonal expansion.

Sequenced by immunoSEQ multiplex PCR; TCRdb stores in-frame clones only, minus some. The sample consists of approximately 160,000 clones, 85% to 95% of them appearing once. Germline-derived CDR1 and CDR2 are MNHNS and SASEGT. CDR3 length equals 15 residues. The V segment lost 4 bases and the J segment 3 bases; nucleotides outside the gene matches: 6. Concerning this clone itself: As yet, its antigen is unknown.

This clonotype originated in an adult with an advanced solid tumor such as melanoma, head and neck, liver or kidney cancer. J is TRBJ1-1 and V is TRBV6-1, with TRBD1 identical over 9 bases. This specimen consisted of CD4+ or CD8+ T cells sorted from blood, obtained in a trial of the OX40 agonist ivuxolimab. The CDR3, as DNA: TGTGCCAGCAGTGGGGGACAGGGTGGATACACTGAAGCTTTCTTT. It yields the protein CASSGGQGGYTEAFF.